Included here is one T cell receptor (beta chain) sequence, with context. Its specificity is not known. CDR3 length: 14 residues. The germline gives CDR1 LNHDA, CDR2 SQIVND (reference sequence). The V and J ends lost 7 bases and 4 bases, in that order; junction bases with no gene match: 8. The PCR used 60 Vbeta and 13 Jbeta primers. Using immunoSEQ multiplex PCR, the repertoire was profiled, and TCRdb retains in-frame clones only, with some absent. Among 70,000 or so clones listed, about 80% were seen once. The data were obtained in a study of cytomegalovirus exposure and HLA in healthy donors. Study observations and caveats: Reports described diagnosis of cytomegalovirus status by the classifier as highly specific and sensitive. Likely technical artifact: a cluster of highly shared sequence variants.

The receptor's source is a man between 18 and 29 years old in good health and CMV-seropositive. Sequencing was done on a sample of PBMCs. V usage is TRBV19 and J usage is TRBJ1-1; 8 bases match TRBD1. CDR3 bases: TGTGCCAGTACCGCGACAGGGGAGGGCACTGAAGCTTTCTTT. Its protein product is CASTATGEGTEAFF.